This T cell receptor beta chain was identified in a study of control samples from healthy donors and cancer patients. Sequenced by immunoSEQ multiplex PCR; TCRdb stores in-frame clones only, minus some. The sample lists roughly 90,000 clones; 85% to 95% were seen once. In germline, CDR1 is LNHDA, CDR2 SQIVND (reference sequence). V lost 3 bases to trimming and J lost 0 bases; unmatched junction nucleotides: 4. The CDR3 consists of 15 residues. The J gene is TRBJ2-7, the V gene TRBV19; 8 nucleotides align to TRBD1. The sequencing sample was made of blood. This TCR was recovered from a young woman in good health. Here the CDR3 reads CASSMGQGASYEQYF. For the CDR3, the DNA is TGTGCCAGTAGTATGGGGCAGGGGGCCTCCTACGAGCAGTACTTC.